This T cell receptor (beta chain) was retrieved from a study of Tregs in tolerant kidney transplant recipients. About the study: Mixed chimerism was transient after nonmyeloablative marrow transplants from related graft donors. General study results and limits: For some patients, primers changed over time, blocking nucleotide-level comparison.

Germline CDR1 and CDR2: LNHNV and YYDKDF (reference sequence). Trimming stripped 2 bases from V and 4 bases from J, with 5 bases between. The CDR3 totals 13 residues. A remark on this clone: Its specificity is not known.

Assay: immunoSEQ multiplex PCR; the TCRdb copy retains only in-frame clones and omits some. There are 98,000 or so clones in the sample; roughly 89% occur only once, and roughly 0.35% lies in the top ten. The chain employs TRBV15 and TRBJ1-4, with D unclear. The clonotype comes from a human donor who received a combined kidney and bone marrow transplant. The source material was CD4+ T cells from blood, sampled before the transplant. CDR3 residues: CATSRPGNEKLFF. CDR3 nucleotides: TGTGCCACCAGCAGACCCGGTAATGAAAAACTGTTTTTT.